This TCR beta chain is drawn from a study of early T cells in non-severe SARS-CoV-2 infection. Background on the study: Sequencing used unsorted whole-blood bulk RNA, so chains lack pairing. Study-level findings and limits: Matches to VDJdb favored anti-spike CD8 responses and missed private and CD4 specificities.

In its sample, this clonotype was seen many times. Its target is not known. V was pared by 0 bases and J by 2 bases, with 8 bases between. The V gene's germline CDR1 is SNHLY and CDR2 FYNNEI. The CDR3 runs to 14 residues. Attached unique molecular identifiers marked individual cDNA molecules. MiXCR was run by TCRdb on the 5' RACE reads, yielding one entry per CDR3 protein. Of 20,000 to 30,000 distinct CDR3 sequences in the sample, around 4% are singletons; the top ten hold around 16%. This chain uses TRBV2 with TRBJ2-7, with a weak D call TRBD1 (6 bases). Sequenced material: whole blood. The receptor was isolated from an adult who was a healthcare worker with PCR-confirmed SARS-CoV-2 infection or an uninfected control (not recorded which). The CDR3 DNA sequence: TGTGCCAGCAGTGAAGCAGGGGGAACCTACGAGCAGTACTTC. As protein: CASSEAGGTYEQYF.